Below, 3 T cell receptor beta chains from the same sample are listed, as sequenced in a study of blood T cell repertoires in COVID-19. TCRdb keeps only in-frame clones here, not all; method: immunoSEQ multiplex PCR. The table lists some 89,000 clones, 76% of them singletons. Sequenced sample: peripheral blood. All receptors come from a man aged 70 or older with acute or convalescent COVID-19.

The gene calls are TRBV21-1 and TRBJ1-6; the table assigns TRBD1, which was not confirmed against the DNA. TRBV21-1 is recorded as a pseudogene. This CDR3 comprises 16 residues. The CDR3 region is CASSKSQVSPNSPLHF. The CDR3 DNA is TGTGCCAGCAGCAAATCCCAGGTAAGCCCTAATTCACCCCTCCACTTT.

The rearrangement joins TRBV10-2 to TRBJ1-1; possible D gene TRBD1, 6 bases. The germline V gene encodes CDR1 WSHSY and CDR2 SAAADI. The CDR3 spans 15 residues. The V gene lost 6 bases and the J gene lost 0 bases, with 14 bases spanning the gap. The CDR3 DNA is TGCGCCAGCAGACGGACAGAGGCCATGAACACTGAAGCTTTCTTT. This codes for CASRRTEAMNTEAFF.

V usage is TRBV28 and J usage is TRBJ1-2; the D gene is possibly TRBD1 (5 bases). The germline V gene has CDR1 MDHEN and CDR2 SYDVKM. The CDR3 is 15 residues long. Trimming removed 1 base from V and 6 bases from J, with 15 bases in between. The CDR3 region is CASSLLRRRVHGYTF. The CDR3 nucleotides read TGTGCCAGCAGTTTATTAAGGCGCAGGGTGCATGGCTACACCTTC.